This section outlines one T cell receptor (beta chain) sequence together with its context. This specimen includes other DNA sequences encoding the same CDR3. This entry belongs to a study of blood T cell repertoires in COVID-19. In the study overall: Specimens from acute and convalescent COVID-19 originated in the United States, Italy and Spain. T cells, B-cell-depleted T cells, or PBMCs provided the cDNA or gDNA that served as material.

In the source study's methods: Estimation of nucleated cell counts relied on the amplification of reference gene primers. Sequencing was performed with immunoSEQ multiplex PCR; in TCRdb, only in-frame clones are kept and a portion is missing. V, J and clone size derive from that table, while D and trimming were established from the DNA sequence. The sample shows about 230,000 clones, 65% to 90% of them seen only once. The germline CDR1 and CDR2 sequences are GTSNPN and SVGIG (reference sequence). The CDR3 is 13 amino acids. V gave up 3 bases and J gave up 7 bases, with 13 bases separating them. The V call is TRBV30, the J call TRBJ1-5; maybe TRBD1 (5 bases). Sequences were obtained from peripheral blood. The receptor comes from a woman aged 40 to 50 who had recovered from COVID-19. CDR3 in DNA: TGTGCCTGGAGCCCCCAGGGAGGCCAGCCCCAGCATTTT. Encoded protein: CAWSPQGGQPQHF.